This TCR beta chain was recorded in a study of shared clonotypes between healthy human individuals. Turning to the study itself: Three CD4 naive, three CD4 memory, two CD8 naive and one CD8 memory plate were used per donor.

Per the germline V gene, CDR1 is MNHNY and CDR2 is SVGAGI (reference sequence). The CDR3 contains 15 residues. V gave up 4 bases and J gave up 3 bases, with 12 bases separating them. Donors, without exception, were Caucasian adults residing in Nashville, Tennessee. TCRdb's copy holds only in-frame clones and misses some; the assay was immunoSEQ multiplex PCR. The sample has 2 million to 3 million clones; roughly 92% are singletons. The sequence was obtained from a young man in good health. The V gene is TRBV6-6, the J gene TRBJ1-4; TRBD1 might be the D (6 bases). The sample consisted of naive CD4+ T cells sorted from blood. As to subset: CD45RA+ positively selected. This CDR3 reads CASSFNRAPNEKLFF. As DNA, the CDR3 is TGTGCCAGCAGTTTTAACAGGGCTCCTAATGAAAAACTGTTTTTT.